This T cell receptor (beta chain) was documented in a study of blood T cell repertoires in COVID-19. Across the whole study: COVID-19 samples collected from the United States, Italy and Spain covered acute and convalescent phases. T cells, B-cell-depleted T cells, or PBMCs provided the cDNA or gDNA that served as material.

This CDR3 is built from 15 residues. CDR1 is SNHLY and CDR2 is FYNNEI in the germline V gene. V was pared by 8 bases and J by 8 bases, with 13 bases of the junction left unmatched. Per the authors' pipeline: For nucleated cells, counts were estimated from reference gene primer amplification. This table comes from immunoSEQ multiplex PCR, and its TCRdb copy is limited to in-frame clones, with some not included. V, J and clone size derive from that table, while D and trimming were established from the DNA sequence. Altogether around 300,000 clones are present, 75% to 90% being singletons, with the ten largest covering about 11%.

The sequencing sample was made of peripheral blood. This receptor was identified in a woman aged 70 to 79 with acute or convalescent COVID-19. The chain couples TRBV2 to TRBJ1-4, with 8 bases identical to TRBD1. The CDR3 DNA is TGTGCCAGCCACACTCAGGGGCAGGGGGCAGAAAAACTGTTTTTT. This sequence encodes CASHTQGQGAEKLFF.